Presented here are 22 T cell receptor beta chains from one specimen sequenced in a study of post-analysis software for immune sequencing data. General study findings and limits: Patients carried roughly five TRBV segments more frequently than controls did, and TRBV5-6, TRBV5-1 and TRBV20-1 were among them.

For these receptors, no antigen is known. Unique molecular identifiers had been added to the TCR beta cDNA libraries. TCRdb reprocessed the PCR reads via MiXCR and lists one record per CDR3 protein. The sample has 650,000 to 900,000 distinct CDR3 sequences, just over 45% seen once. Sequencing was carried out using blood. The receptor source for this set is a girl aged 5 to 17 with multiple sclerosis.

The J gene is TRBJ1-2, the V gene TRBV20-1; perhaps TRBD1 as D (5 bases). Germline V lookup: CDR1 DFQATT, CDR2 SNEGSKA (reference sequence). V was shortened by 1 base and J by 7 bases, with 16 bases between the two germline ends. The CDR3 spans 14 residues. CDR3 coding DNA: TGCAGTGCTAGAGTCCCCCAGGGTGGAGCTGGCTACACCTTC. It encodes CSARVPQGGAGYTF.

The chain joins TRBV6-2 or TRBV6-3 to TRBJ2-2; 13 bases are shared with TRBD2. The germline V gene has CDR1 MNHEY and CDR2 SVGEGT. CDR3 length equals 18 residues. Trimming at V came to 5 bases and at J to 5 bases, leaving 11 bases not matched to a gene. Written as DNA, the CDR3 is TGTGCCAGCAGTCCTCGGACTAGCGGGAGAAATAGGACCGGGGAGCTGTTTTTT. Its translation: CASSPRTSGRNRTGELFF.

The genes are TRBV4-3 and TRBJ2-3; no clear D gene. There are 17 residues in the CDR3. Per germline, CDR1 LGHNA and CDR2 YSLEER. Trimming removed 1 base from V and 3 bases from J, with 17 bases in between. For the CDR3, the DNA is TGCGCCAGCAGCCAAGCCCGAGCCAAAGTTGGGACAGATACGCAGTATTTT. Translation gives CASSQARAKVGTDTQYF.

V and J are TRBV11-2 and TRBJ2-5; D is ambiguous. With the DNA end fitting TRBJ2-7 better, the J assignment may be wrong. Germline-derived CDR1 and CDR2 are SGHAT and FQNNGV. There are 16 residues in the CDR3. This CDR3 reads CASSLDWEETIYEQYF. The CDR3 bases are TGTGCCAGCAGCTTAGATTGGGAAGAGACGATTTACGAGCAGTACTTC.

The V call is TRBV3-1, the J call TRBJ2-5, with D perhaps matching TRBD2 (6 bases). From germline, CDR1 is LGHDT and CDR2 YNNKEL (reference sequence). The CDR3 totals 13 residues. V was clipped by 6 bases and J by 5 bases, with 13 bases between them. The CDR3 nucleotides are TGTGCCAGCAGACCTCCGGCGGGGGAGACCCAGTACTTC. This gives the protein CASRPPAGETQYF.

This clonotype was seen more than once but under ten times. The chain's CDR3 is CASSLPADTQYF. CDR3 nucleotides: TGTGCCAGCAGCTTGCCTGCAGATACGCAGTATTTT. The V gene is TRBV7-2, the J gene TRBJ2-3; no firm D call. The V end was cut by 3 bases, the J end by 4 bases, with 5 bases between. This CDR3 spans 12 amino acids. The germline V gene encodes CDR1 SGHTA and CDR2 FQGNSA.

This chain links TRBV12-3 or TRBV12-4 with TRBJ2-5; TRBD2 aligns across 10 bases. V trimming: 7 bases; J trimming: 0 bases; junction bases outside the gene matches: 14. The CDR3 consists of 18 residues. The CDR3: CASTNSLTSGLYQETQYF. In DNA, the CDR3 is TGTGCCAGCACCAACTCGCTGACTAGCGGGTTATACCAAGAGACCCAGTACTTC.

This clonotype came up a few times. This rearrangement joins TRBV7-2 to TRBJ2-7; D possibly corresponds to TRBD2 (7 bases). The CDR3 runs to 15 residues. Germline V gene data show CDR1 as SGHTA and CDR2 as FQGNSA. The ends were cut back, 5 bases at V and 2 bases at J, with 16 bases in the middle. CDR3 residues: CASSLGGRGTYEQYF. CDR3 bases: TGTGCCAGCAGCCTAGGGGGGCGGGGGACCTACGAGCAGTACTTC.

V is TRBV5-1 and J is TRBJ2-5; D is possibly TRBD2 (6 bases). Trimming cost V 5 bases and J 4 bases, with 24 bases left between them. The length of the CDR3 is 17 residues. Germline V CDR1 and CDR2: SGHRS, YFSETQ. The CDR3 nucleotides read TGCGCCAGCAGGTCTTGGGGTTTAGCGGAGGCCGGAGAGACCCAGTACTTC. It codes for CASRSWGLAEAGETQYF.

The rearrangement links TRBV7-2 to TRBJ2-7; unclear D gene. The V end lost 6 bases, the J end lost 3 bases, and 9 bases lay between the germline ends. Germline-derived CDR1 and CDR2 are SGHTA and FQGNSA. CDR3 length: 12 amino acids. The CDR3 region has the DNA TGTGCCAGCAGACTCACAGACTACGAGCAGTACTTC. Protein: CASRLTDYEQYF.

This clonotype appeared a few times. The chain is built from TRBV15 and TRBJ2-1; D not resolved. From germline, CDR1 is LNHNV and CDR2 YYDKDF (reference sequence). CDR3 length equals 15 residues. Trimming left V 6 bases short and J 4 bases short, with 16 bases between. The CDR3 is CATSAGPLGYNEQFF. The CDR3, as DNA: TGTGCCACCAGTGCCGGGCCCCTTGGGTACAATGAGCAGTTCTTC.

This chain uses TRBV27 with TRBJ2-1; the match to TRBD2 covers 13 bases. The CDR3 consists of 18 residues. Unmatched junction bases numbered 14, after V lost 7 bases and J lost 5 bases. Germline assignment: CDR1 MNHEY and CDR2 SMNVEV (reference sequence). CDR3 DNA: TGTGCCAGCACCAAGTCCGGGACTAGCGGGATTTTCAACAATGAGCAGTTCTTC. Translated: CASTKSGTSGIFNNEQFF.

CDR3 nucleotide sequence: TGTGCCAGCGTTGAATCGCAGCGGGAAAGCACAGATACGCAGTATTTT. Its translation: CASVESQRESTDTQYF. The chain links TRBV6-6 to TRBJ2-3; 7 positions match TRBD2. Germline CDR1 and CDR2: MNHNY and SVGAGI (reference sequence). There are 16 residues in the CDR3. Trimming removed 8 bases from V and 0 bases from J; junction bases left unmatched: 11.

The chain has TRBV3-1 and TRBJ2-4; either TRBD1 or TRBD2 may fit D (5 bases each). The V end was cut by 1 base, the J end by 13 bases, with 17 bases between. Germline V gives CDR1 LGHDT, CDR2 YNNKEL (reference sequence). The CDR3 is made up of 14 amino acids. In DNA, the CDR3 is TGTGCCAGCAGCCAAGGAGCGCCTGGGGGTCCGCAGTACTTC. This encodes CASSQGAPGGPQYF.

This rearrangement joins TRBV29-1 to TRBJ2-1; 7 bases fit TRBD2. With 3 bases clipped from V and 6 bases from J, the junction kept 8 bases outside the gene matches. Germline V gene lookup returns CDR1 SQVTM and CDR2 ANQGSEA. The CDR3 extends over 14 amino acids. Written as DNA, the CDR3 is TGCAGCGTTGACGGGGGGAACATTCTCAATGAGCAGTTCTTC. It translates to CSVDGGNILNEQFF.

The chain is built from TRBV9 and TRBJ2-1, with D possibly TRBD2 on 6 matching bases. The CDR3 is made up of 16 amino acids. Trimming removed 3 bases at V and 0 bases at J, with 13 bases between. CDR1 is SGDLS, CDR2 YYNGEE, per germline. The CDR3 region is CASSGGEASSYNEQFF. CDR3 DNA sequence: TGTGCCAGCAGCGGTGGGGAGGCCAGCTCCTACAATGAGCAGTTCTTC.

This clonotype was seen a few times. This chain connects TRBV12-3 or TRBV12-4 to TRBJ1-4, with TRBD1 matching over 8 bases. This CDR3 spans 14 amino acids. J gave up 6 bases and V 6 bases, and 6 bases lay outside the gene matches. CDR3 protein: CASSRTGFDEKLFF. The CDR3 DNA reads TGTGCCAGCAGCCGGACAGGGTTCGATGAAAAACTGTTTTTT.

This clonotype has just a few counts. The chain carries TRBV7-9 and TRBJ2-7; 7 bases match TRBD1. Germline values: CDR1 SEHNR, CDR2 FQNEAQ (reference sequence). The CDR3 length is 15 residues. With V trimmed by 4 bases and J by 3 bases, 9 bases remained unmatched. The CDR3 DNA is TGTGCCAGCAGCTCTAACCGGGCAGGGGGCTACGAGCAGTACTTC. This gives the protein CASSSNRAGGYEQYF.

This clonotype was observed a handful of times. The CDR3, as DNA: TGTGCCAGCAGCGTAGCCCAGACAGTGCCCACAGATACGCAGTATTTT. Amino acids: CASSVAQTVPTDTQYF. J is TRBJ2-3 and V is TRBV9, with D perhaps TRBD1 (5 bases). Trimming pared 0 bases from V and 2 bases from J, leaving 13 bases between. The CDR3 runs to 16 residues. Germline V gene data show CDR1 as SGDLS and CDR2 as YYNGEE.

This clonotype was picked up one time. V is TRBV5-1 and J is TRBJ1-2; TRBD1 might be the D (5 bases). Germline values: CDR1 SGHRS, CDR2 YFSETQ. The CDR3 runs 14 residues. The V end lost 0 bases, the J end lost 4 bases, and 10 bases lay between the germline ends. CDR3 nucleotide sequence: TGCGCCAGCAGCTTGGGACAGACCACCTATGGCTACACCTTC. This encodes CASSLGQTTYGYTF.

The genes are TRBV20-1 and TRBJ1-2; TRBD1 is a possible D gene (6 bases). Germline V gene sequence: CDR1 DFQATT, CDR2 SNEGSKA (reference sequence). CDR3 size: 13 residues. The V end lost 4 bases, the J end lost 6 bases, and 15 bases lay between the germline ends. The CDR3 loop reads CSAKTGLWDGYTF. The CDR3 DNA sequence: TGCAGTGCTAAGACAGGACTTTGGGATGGCTACACCTTC.

This clonotype showed up just a few times. The rearrangement uses TRBV7-9 and TRBJ2-1, with 10 nucleotides matching TRBD2. Germline lookup yields CDR1 SEHNR and CDR2 FQNEAQ (reference sequence). V was clipped by 6 bases and J by 7 bases; unmatched bases: 9. The CDR3 consists of 15 residues. CDR3 sequence reads: CASSVGSSGRNEQFF. The CDR3 DNA sequence: TGTGCCAGCAGTGTGGGGTCTAGCGGGAGAAATGAGCAGTTCTTC.